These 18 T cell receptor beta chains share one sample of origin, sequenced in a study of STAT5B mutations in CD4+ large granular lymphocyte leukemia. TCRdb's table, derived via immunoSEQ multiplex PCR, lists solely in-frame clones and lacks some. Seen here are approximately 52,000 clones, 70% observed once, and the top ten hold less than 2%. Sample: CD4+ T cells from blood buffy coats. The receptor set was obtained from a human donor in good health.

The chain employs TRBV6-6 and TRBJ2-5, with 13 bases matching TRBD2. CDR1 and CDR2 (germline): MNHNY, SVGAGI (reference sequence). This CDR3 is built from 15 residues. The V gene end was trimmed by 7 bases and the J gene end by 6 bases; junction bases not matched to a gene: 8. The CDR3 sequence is CASILTSGGAQTQYF. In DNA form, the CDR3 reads TGTGCCAGCATCTTAACTAGCGGGGGGGCTCAGACCCAGTACTTC.

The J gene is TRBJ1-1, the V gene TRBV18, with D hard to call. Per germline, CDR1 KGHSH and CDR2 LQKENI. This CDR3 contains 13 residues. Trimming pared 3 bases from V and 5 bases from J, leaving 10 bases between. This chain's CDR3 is CASSPRRGTEAFF. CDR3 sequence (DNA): TGTGCCAGCTCACCTAGGCGGGGTACTGAAGCTTTCTTT. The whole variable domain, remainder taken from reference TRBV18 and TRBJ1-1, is NAGVMQNPRHLVRRRGQEARLRCSPMKGHSHVYWYRQLPEEGLKFMVYLQKENIIDESGMPKERFSAEFPKEGPSILRIQQVVRGDSAAYFCASSPRRGTEAFFGQGTRLTVV.

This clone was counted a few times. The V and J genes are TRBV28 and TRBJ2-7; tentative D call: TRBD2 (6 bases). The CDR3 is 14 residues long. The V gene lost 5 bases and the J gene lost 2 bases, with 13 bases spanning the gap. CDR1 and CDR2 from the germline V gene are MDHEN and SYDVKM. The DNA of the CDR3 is TGTGCCAGCAGTCTGGGACTCCCTGCCTACGAGCAGTACTTC. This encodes CASSLGLPAYEQYF.

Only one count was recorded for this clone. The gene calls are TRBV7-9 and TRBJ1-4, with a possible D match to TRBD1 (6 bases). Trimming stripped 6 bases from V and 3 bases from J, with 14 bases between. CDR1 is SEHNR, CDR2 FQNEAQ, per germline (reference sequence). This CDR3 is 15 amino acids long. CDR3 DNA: TGTGCCAGCAGTCCTCGGGGGCAAGCTAATGAAAAACTGTTTTTT. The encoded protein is CASSPRGQANEKLFF.

CDR3: CASSLREGYEQYF. The CDR3 DNA sequence: TGTGCCAGCAGCCTAAGAGAGGGTTACGAGCAGTACTTC. The V gene is TRBV9, the J gene TRBJ2-7; a weak D match, TRBD2 (5 bases). Germline CDR1 is SGDLS and CDR2 is YYNGEE. This CDR3 is 13 amino acids long. The ends were cut back, 4 bases at V and 4 bases at J, with 12 bases in the middle.

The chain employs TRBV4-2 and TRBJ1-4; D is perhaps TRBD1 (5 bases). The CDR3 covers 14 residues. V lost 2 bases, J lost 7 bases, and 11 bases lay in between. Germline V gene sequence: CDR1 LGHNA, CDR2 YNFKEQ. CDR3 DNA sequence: TGTGCCAGCAGCCAACCCCGGGACTCTGAAAAACTGTTTTTT. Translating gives CASSQPRDSEKLFF.

As DNA, the CDR3 is TGTGCCAGCTCACCTTTGACCACAACTAATGAAAAACTGTTTTTT. Encoded protein: CASSPLTTTNEKLFF. The V gene is TRBV18, the J gene TRBJ1-4; unclear D gene. Germline V lookup: CDR1 KGHSH, CDR2 LQKENI. This CDR3 comprises 15 residues. V was pared by 3 bases and J by 0 bases, with 8 bases between.

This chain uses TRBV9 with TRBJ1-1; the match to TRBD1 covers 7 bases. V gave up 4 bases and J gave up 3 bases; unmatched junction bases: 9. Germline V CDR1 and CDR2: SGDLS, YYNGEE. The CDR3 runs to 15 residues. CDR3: CASSSQTGMDTEAFF. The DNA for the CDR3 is TGTGCCAGCAGCTCCCAGACAGGGATGGACACTGAAGCTTTCTTT.

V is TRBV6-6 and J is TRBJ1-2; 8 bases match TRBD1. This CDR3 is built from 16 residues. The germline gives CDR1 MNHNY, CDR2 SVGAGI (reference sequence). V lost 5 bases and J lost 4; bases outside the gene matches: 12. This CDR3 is CASSTTQGETSYGYTF. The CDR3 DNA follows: TGTGCCAGCAGTACGACACAGGGGGAGACTTCCTATGGCTACACCTTC.

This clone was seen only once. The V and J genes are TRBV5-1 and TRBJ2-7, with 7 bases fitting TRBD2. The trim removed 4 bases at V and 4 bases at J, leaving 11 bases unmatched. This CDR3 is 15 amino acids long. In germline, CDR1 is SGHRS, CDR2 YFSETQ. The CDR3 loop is CASSEAPGLTYEQYF. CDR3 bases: TGCGCCAGCAGCGAGGCCCCGGGACTAACTTACGAGCAGTACTTC. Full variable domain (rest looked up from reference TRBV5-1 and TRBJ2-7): KAGVTQTPRYLIKTRGQQVTLSCSPISGHRSVSWYQQTPGQGLQFLFEYFSETQRNKGNFPGRFSGRQFSNSRSEMNVSTLELGDSALYLCASSEAPGLTYEQYFGPGTRLTVT.

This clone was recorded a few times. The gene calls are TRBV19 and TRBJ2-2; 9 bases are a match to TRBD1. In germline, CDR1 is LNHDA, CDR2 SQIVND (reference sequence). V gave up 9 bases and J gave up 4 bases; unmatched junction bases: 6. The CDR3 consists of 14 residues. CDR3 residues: CASAGTGSTGELFF. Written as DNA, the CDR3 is TGTGCCAGCGCCGGGACAGGGAGCACCGGGGAGCTGTTTTTT.

The CDR3: CASAVGQQNTEAFF. The CDR3 nucleotides read TGCGCCAGCGCCGTGGGGCAGCAGAACACTGAAGCTTTCTTT. V gene TRBV5-1 combines with J gene TRBJ1-1; D possibly corresponds to TRBD1 (5 bases). CDR3 length: 14 amino acids. Germline-derived CDR1 and CDR2 are SGHRS and YFSETQ. V lost 7 bases to trimming and J lost 1 base, with 14 bases between them.

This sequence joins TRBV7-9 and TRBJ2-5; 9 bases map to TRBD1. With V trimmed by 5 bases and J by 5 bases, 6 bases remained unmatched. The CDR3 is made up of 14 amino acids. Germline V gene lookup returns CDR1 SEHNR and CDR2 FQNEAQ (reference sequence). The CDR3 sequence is CASSAGTGYETQYF. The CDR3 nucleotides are TGTGCCAGCAGCGCAGGGACAGGGTACGAGACCCAGTACTTC. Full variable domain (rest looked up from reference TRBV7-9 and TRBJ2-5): DTGVSQNPRHKITKRGQNVTFRCDPISEHNRLYWYRQTLGQGPEFLTYFQNEAQLEKSRLLSDRFSAERPKGSFSTLEIQRTEQGDSAMYLCASSAGTGYETQYFGPGTRLLVL.

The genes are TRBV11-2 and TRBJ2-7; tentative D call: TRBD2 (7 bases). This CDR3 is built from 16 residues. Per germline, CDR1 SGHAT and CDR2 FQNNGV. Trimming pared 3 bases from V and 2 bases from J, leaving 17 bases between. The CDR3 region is CASSLTEGGLTYEQYF. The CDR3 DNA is TGTGCCAGCAGCTTGACTGAGGGGGGGCTCACCTACGAGCAGTACTTC.

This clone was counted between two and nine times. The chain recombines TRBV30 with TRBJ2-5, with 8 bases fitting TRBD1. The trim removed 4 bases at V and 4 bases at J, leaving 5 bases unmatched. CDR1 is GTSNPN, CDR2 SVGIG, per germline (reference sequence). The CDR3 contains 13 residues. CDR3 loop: CAWKLTGAETQYF. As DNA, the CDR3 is TGTGCCTGGAAACTGACAGGGGCAGAGACCCAGTACTTC.

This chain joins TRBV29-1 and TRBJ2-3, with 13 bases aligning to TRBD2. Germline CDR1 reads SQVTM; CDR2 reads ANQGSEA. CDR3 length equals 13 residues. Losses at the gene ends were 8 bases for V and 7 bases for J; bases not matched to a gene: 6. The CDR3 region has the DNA TGCAGCTTTGGACTAGCGGGGGCCAATACGCAGTATTTT. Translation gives CSFGLAGANTQYF.

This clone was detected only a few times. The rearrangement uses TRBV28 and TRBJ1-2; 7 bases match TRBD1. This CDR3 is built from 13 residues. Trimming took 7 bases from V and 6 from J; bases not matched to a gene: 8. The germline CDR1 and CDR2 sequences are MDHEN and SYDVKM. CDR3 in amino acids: CASTPQGGDGYTF. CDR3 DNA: TGTGCCAGCACCCCTCAGGGGGGGGATGGCTACACCTTC.

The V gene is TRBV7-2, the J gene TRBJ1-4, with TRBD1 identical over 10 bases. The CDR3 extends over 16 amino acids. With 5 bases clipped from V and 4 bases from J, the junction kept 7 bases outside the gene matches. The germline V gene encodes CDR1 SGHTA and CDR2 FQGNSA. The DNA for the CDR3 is TGTGCCAGCAGCACTCTGGACAGGGGGGTTAATGAAAAACTGTTTTTT. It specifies CASSTLDRGVNEKLFF.